These 23 T cell receptor beta chains were sequenced from one sample in a study of cytomegalovirus exposure and HLA in healthy donors. Profiled with immunoSEQ multiplex PCR; TCRdb holds only in-frame clones, not every one. This sample carries about 250,000 clones, roughly 87% of them seen once, and the ten largest clones take around 13%. What was sequenced was PBMCs. These receptors were taken from a man aged 18 to 30 in good health and CMV-seropositive.

This chain joins TRBV19 and TRBJ2-4; no definite D call. V lost 3 bases and J 6 bases, leaving 12 bases between the germline ends. The CDR3 has 14 residues. CDR1 is LNHDA, CDR2 SQIVND, per germline (reference sequence). The CDR3 DNA follows: TGTGCCAGTAGTATGATAGGCGAAAGAAACATTCAGTACTTC. This sequence encodes CASSMIGERNIQYF.

CDR3 coding DNA: TGTGCCAGCAGCGCCCGGGACAGACCTTACGAGCAGTACTTC. Its translation is CASSARDRPYEQYF. The rearrangement links TRBV7-9 to TRBJ2-7; 7 nucleotides match TRBD1. The CDR3 loop spans 14 amino acids. Germline V gene lookup returns CDR1 SEHNR and CDR2 FQNEAQ (reference sequence). V lost 5 bases, J lost 4 bases, and 8 bases stayed unmatched.

The rearrangement links TRBV15 to TRBJ1-1; D is perhaps TRBD1 (5 bases). The CDR3 runs 15 residues. Trimming removed 0 bases from V and 4 bases from J, with 12 bases in between. Germline V gene data show CDR1 as LNHNV and CDR2 as YYDKDF (reference sequence). The CDR3 DNA sequence: TGTGCCACCAGCAGAGACCCCGGGGGGGGCACTGAAGCTTTCTTT. Translation gives CATSRDPGGGTEAFF.

CDR3 coding DNA: TGTGCCAGCGATACCGGGACACCCTACGAGCAGTACTTC. Translation: CASDTGTPYEQYF. The rearrangement joins TRBV2 to TRBJ2-7; the D gene is possibly TRBD1 (6 bases). The CDR3 is 13 residues long. In germline, CDR1 is SNHLY, CDR2 FYNNEI. With 8 bases removed from V and 2 bases from J, the gap between germline ends came to 13 bases.

The V and J genes are TRBV5-6 and TRBJ1-1; no definite D call. The CDR3 sequence is 14 residues long. Trimming cost V 0 bases and J 7 bases, with 13 bases left between them. Germline lookup yields CDR1 SGHDT and CDR2 YYEEEE. CDR3 in amino acids: CASSLASSAIEAFF. CDR3 nucleotides: TGTGCCAGCAGCTTGGCCAGCAGCGCAATTGAAGCTTTCTTT.

This chain links TRBV9 with TRBJ1-1; D remains unclear. V was shortened by 0 bases and J by 2 bases, with 11 bases between the two germline ends. CDR1 is SGDLS and CDR2 is YYNGEE in the germline V gene. CDR3 size: 15 residues. CDR3 in DNA: TGTGCCAGCAGCGTAGGCGCCAGCTATAACACTGAAGCTTTCTTT. This sequence encodes CASSVGASYNTEAFF.

The rearrangement joins TRBV27 to TRBJ2-7; TRBD2 aligns across 7 bases. CDR3 length: 17 residues. The germline CDR1 and CDR2 sequences are MNHEY and SMNVEV (reference sequence). V shed 5 bases and J 3 bases; nucleotides not matched to a gene: 16. CDR3 in amino acids: CASSQNRGVGYFYEQYF. In DNA, the CDR3 is TGTGCCAGCAGTCAAAACCGGGGGGTCGGGTACTTCTACGAGCAGTACTTC.

The gene calls are TRBV19 and TRBJ2-3; possibly TRBD1 for D (6 bases). V was clipped by 6 bases and J by 4 bases, with 17 bases between them. This CDR3 comprises 15 residues. Germline CDR1 and CDR2: LNHDA and SQIVND (reference sequence). The CDR3 DNA reads as TGTGCCAGTAGAAGACAGGCGAACATCCCAGATACGCAGTATTTT. This translates into CASRRQANIPDTQYF. Looking up the rest from reference TRBV19 and TRBJ2-3 gives the full variable domain: DGGITQSPKYLFRKEGQNVTLSCEQNLNHDAMYWYRQDPGQGLRLIYYSQIVNDFQKGDIAEGYSVSREKKESFPLTVTSAQKNPTAFYLCASRRQANIPDTQYFGPGTRLTVL.

V and J are TRBV18 and TRBJ2-7; 8 bases agree with TRBD1. Germline lookup yields CDR1 KGHSH and CDR2 LQKENI. This CDR3 comprises 16 residues. Trimming took 5 bases from V and 0 from J; bases not matched to a gene: 9. The CDR3 DNA reads as TGTGCCAGCTCAAACACTCAGGGGGCGAGCTCCTACGAGCAGTACTTC. Translation: CASSNTQGASSYEQYF.

The V and J genes are TRBV5-6 and TRBJ2-5; 14 bases match TRBD2. Germline assignment: CDR1 SGHDT and CDR2 YYEEEE. With V trimmed by 0 bases and J by 2 bases, 0 bases remained unmatched. The CDR3 consists of 16 residues. CDR3 residues: CASSLGLAGGQETQYF. The CDR3 bases are TGTGCCAGCAGCTTGGGACTAGCGGGAGGGCAAGAGACCCAGTACTTC.

This rearrangement joins TRBV29-1 to TRBJ1-2; 10 bases map to TRBD1. The CDR3 spans 13 residues. Germline trimming cut 5 bases from V and 2 bases from J; bases unmatched to any gene: 2. CDR1 SQVTM and CDR2 ANQGSEA come from the germline V gene. This chain's CDR3 is CSVRQGANYGYTF. CDR3 bases: TGCAGCGTTCGACAGGGGGCGAACTATGGCTACACCTTC.

This clone was seen a few times. This chain connects TRBV4-2 to TRBJ1-2; D perhaps matches TRBD1 (5 bases). Germline V gene lookup returns CDR1 LGHNA and CDR2 YNFKEQ. CDR3 length equals 14 residues. V was cut by 4 bases and J by 3 bases, with 12 bases left in between. The CDR3 spells CASSPLDTYYGYTF. For the CDR3, the DNA is TGTGCCAGCAGCCCCTTGGACACATACTATGGCTACACCTTC.

The chain recombines TRBV28 with TRBJ2-7; 10 bases map to TRBD2. Germline-derived CDR1 and CDR2 are MDHEN and SYDVKM. The CDR3 runs 17 residues. J gave up 3 bases and V 3 bases, and 11 bases lay outside the gene matches. The CDR3 DNA sequence: TGTGCCAGCAGTTTCTCCCTACTAGCGGGGAAAGGCTACGAGCAGTACTTC. It yields the protein CASSFSLLAGKGYEQYF.

V is TRBV6-5 and J is TRBJ1-4; TRBD1 matches at 12 bases. Germline V gene data show CDR1 as MNHEY and CDR2 as SVGAGI. The CDR3 runs to 15 residues. J was trimmed by 13 bases and V by 5 bases; bases with no gene match: 11. The CDR3 bases are TGTGCCAGCAGTCCACAGGGACAGGGGGCGCAAGGACTGTTTTTT. Its translation is CASSPQGQGAQGLFF.

The chain is built from TRBV4-3 and TRBJ2-5; TRBD2 aligns across 7 bases. V lost 0 bases to trimming and J lost 3 bases; unmatched junction nucleotides: 4. Germline loops: CDR1 LGHNA, CDR2 YSLEER. The CDR3 loop spans 15 amino acids. CDR3 nucleotides: TGCGCCAGCAGCCAAGACGGGGCGGGAGAAGAGACCCAGTACTTC. This translates into CASSQDGAGEETQYF.

The chain combines TRBV28 with TRBJ1-5; D unresolved. CDR3 length: 15 amino acids. Deletions cut 2 bases from V and 0 bases from J, with 8 bases between. Germline values: CDR1 MDHEN, CDR2 SYDVKM. The CDR3 DNA reads TGTGCCAGCAGTTTAATCCGACATAGCAATCAGCCCCAGCATTTT. It translates to CASSLIRHSNQPQHF.

The CDR3 protein is CAWILSRGSYGYTF. Written as DNA, the CDR3 is TGTGCCTGGATTCTGAGCCGGGGCTCCTATGGCTACACCTTC. The J gene is TRBJ1-2, the V gene TRBV30; D might be TRBD1 (5 bases). V was cut by 4 bases and J by 4 bases, with 16 bases left in between. The CDR3 consists of 14 residues. The V gene's germline CDR1 is GTSNPN and CDR2 SVGIG (reference sequence).

The chain uses TRBV19 and TRBJ1-2; possible D gene TRBD1, 6 bases. V was pared by 6 bases and J by 2 bases, with 19 bases between. The length of the CDR3 is 16 residues. Germline V gene lookup returns CDR1 LNHDA and CDR2 SQIVND (reference sequence). CDR3 nucleotide sequence: TGTGCCAGTAGAGCCGCCGGGACAAGGGGGAACTATGGCTACACCTTC. Protein: CASRAAGTRGNYGYTF.

The chain combines TRBV9 with TRBJ1-2, with D perhaps TRBD1 (5 bases). Germline CDR1 reads SGDLS; CDR2 reads YYNGEE. The CDR3 consists of 11 residues. The V and J ends lost 5 bases and 5 bases respectively, with 7 bases between them. For the CDR3, the DNA is TGTGCCAGCAGAGGGACGTATGGCTACACCTTC. Translation: CASRGTYGYTF.

The J gene is TRBJ2-3, the V gene TRBV7-9, with TRBD2 as a possible D gene (6 bases). Germline-derived CDR1 and CDR2 are SEHNR and FQNEAQ (reference sequence). V was pared by 3 bases and J by 1 base, with 14 bases between. The CDR3 covers 16 residues. CDR3 in DNA: TGTGCCAGCAGCTTCCCGACTAGGAAAGGCACAGATACGCAGTATTTT. This translates into CASSFPTRKGTDTQYF.

V is TRBV28 and J is TRBJ2-7; 7 nucleotides agree with TRBD1. V gave up 5 bases and J gave up 3 bases; unmatched junction bases: 10. CDR1 and CDR2 (germline): MDHEN, SYDVKM. The CDR3 is made up of 15 amino acids. The CDR3 region has the DNA TGTGCCAGCAGTCCGGCTCCGGGACAGCTCTACGAGCAGTACTTC. Its translation is CASSPAPGQLYEQYF.

This clone was picked up one time. V gene TRBV19 combines with J gene TRBJ1-5; TRBD1 might be the D (5 bases). From germline, CDR1 is LNHDA and CDR2 SQIVND (reference sequence). Trimming removed 8 bases at V and 7 bases at J, with 21 bases between. The CDR3 is 15 amino acids. As DNA, the CDR3 is TGTGCCAGTCAACCAGGGCGGGGTTCGAGGCAGCCCCAGCATTTT. It translates to CASQPGRGSRQPQHF.

V and J are TRBV29-1 and TRBJ2-3, with 11 bases that match TRBD2. This CDR3 spans 17 amino acids. V lost 5 bases to trimming and J lost 1 base; unmatched junction nucleotides: 11. From germline, CDR1 is SQVTM and CDR2 ANQGSEA. CDR3 nucleotides: TGCAGCGTTTTATCCCTACTAGCGGGAGTCGGCACAGATACGCAGTATTTT. It translates to CSVLSLLAGVGTDTQYF.